This T cell receptor beta chain was documented in a study of cytomegalovirus exposure and HLA in healthy donors. The study ran its PCR with 60 Vbeta and 13 Jbeta primers. The assay was immunoSEQ multiplex PCR, and TCRdb's table has in-frame clones only and misses some. Of 150,000 or so clones in the sample, 82% are singletons; the top ten hold under 8.5%. The V gene end was trimmed by 2 bases and the J gene end by 4 bases; junction bases not matched to a gene: 8. The CDR3 runs 16 residues. Germline CDR1 is SGHDT and CDR2 is YYEEEE. This receptor was obtained from a woman aged 45-65 years in good health and CMV-seropositive. Sequenced input: PBMCs. This rearrangement joins TRBV5-6 to TRBJ2-7, with 11 bases lining up with TRBD2. The CDR3 sequence is CASSLPGTSGTYEQYF. Written as DNA, the CDR3 is TGTGCCAGCAGCTTACCCGGGACTAGCGGTACGTACGAGCAGTACTTC.